This TCR beta chain was profiled in a study of vaccination effects on CD4 cells after COVID-19. In the study overall: Each participant received a vaccine that was either BNT162b2 or mRNA-1273, given as two doses.

This table comes from immunoSEQ multiplex PCR, and its TCRdb copy is limited to in-frame clones, with some not included. The data contain 50,000 to 65,000 clones, about four fifths of them singletons. The trim removed 1 base at V and 4 bases at J, leaving 1 base unmatched. This CDR3 is built from 14 residues. Germline values: CDR1 SGHTA, CDR2 FQGNSA. Peptide-pool stimulation followed by sequencing identified expanded antigen-specific CD4+ clonotypes in the ViraFEST assay. When less than 11 days of culture had elapsed, CD4+ T cells were isolated. On this clone: What it binds is unknown.

V usage is TRBV7-2 and J usage is TRBJ2-1; 7 bases line up with TRBD2. The sequencing used CD4+ T cells from PBMCs cultured with HCoV-229E spike peptides, collected before COVID-19 vaccination. The clonotype originates from a human donor who received a COVID-19 vaccine. The CDR3 loop is CASSLDGGYNEQFF. The DNA for the CDR3 is TGTGCCAGCAGCTTAGACGGGGGGTACAATGAGCAGTTCTTC. The variable domain in full, completed from reference TRBV7-2 and TRBJ2-1, reads GAGVSQSPSNKVTEKGKDVELRCDPISGHTALYWYRQSLGQGLEFLIYFQGNSAPDKSGLPSDRFSAERTGGSVSTLTIQRTQQEDSAVYLCASSLDGGYNEQFFGPGTRLTVL.